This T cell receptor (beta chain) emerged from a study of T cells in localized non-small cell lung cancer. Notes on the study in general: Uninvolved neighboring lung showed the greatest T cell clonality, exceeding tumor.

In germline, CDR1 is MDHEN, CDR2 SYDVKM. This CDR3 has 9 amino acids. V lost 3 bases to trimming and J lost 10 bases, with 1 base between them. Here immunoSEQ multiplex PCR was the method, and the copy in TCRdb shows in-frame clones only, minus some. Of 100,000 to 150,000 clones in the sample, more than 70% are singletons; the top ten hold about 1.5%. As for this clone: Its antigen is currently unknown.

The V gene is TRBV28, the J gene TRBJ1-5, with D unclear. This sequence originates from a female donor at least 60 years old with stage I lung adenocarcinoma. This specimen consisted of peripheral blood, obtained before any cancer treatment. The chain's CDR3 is CASSFPQHF. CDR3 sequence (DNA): TGTGCCAGCAGTTTTCCCCAGCATTTT.